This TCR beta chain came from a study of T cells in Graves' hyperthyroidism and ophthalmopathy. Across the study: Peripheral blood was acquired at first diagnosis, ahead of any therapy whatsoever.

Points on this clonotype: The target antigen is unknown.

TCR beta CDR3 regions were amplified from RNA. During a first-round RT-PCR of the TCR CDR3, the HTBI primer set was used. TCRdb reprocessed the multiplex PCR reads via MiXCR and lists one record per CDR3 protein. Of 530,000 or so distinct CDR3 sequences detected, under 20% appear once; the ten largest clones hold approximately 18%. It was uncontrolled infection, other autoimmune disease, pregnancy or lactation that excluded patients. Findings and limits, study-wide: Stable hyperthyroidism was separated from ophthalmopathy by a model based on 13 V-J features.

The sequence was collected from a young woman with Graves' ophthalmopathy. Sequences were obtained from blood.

In DNA form, the CDR3 reads TGTGCCAGCAGTTACGAGGGCCTTAATTCACCCCTCCACTTT. Protein product: CASSYEGLNSPLHF. The V gene is TRBV6-6, the J gene TRBJ1-6; D is undetermined. Germline CDR1 MNHNY, CDR2 SVGAGI (reference sequence). V was pared by 2 bases and J by 6 bases, with 8 bases between. The CDR3 spans 14 residues.